A selection of T cell receptor beta chains follows, all from one sample in a study of blood T cell repertoires in COVID-19. Sequencing was performed with immunoSEQ multiplex PCR; in TCRdb, only in-frame clones are kept and a portion is missing. The sample lists around 150,000 clones, 90% to 95% occurring once. Sequencing was done on a sample of peripheral blood. All receptors derive from a woman aged 50 to 65 with acute or convalescent COVID-19. The CDR3 runs from the conserved cysteine through the conserved F or W.

v_call cdr3_aa
TRBV7-9 CASSPQGGYGYTF
TRBV3-1/TRBV3-2 CASSHGRGNQPQHF
TRBV10-3 CAISDGQGHEQYF
TRBV7-8 CASSLGGNLGNTIYF
TRBV28 CASSLGDRDSPLHF
TRBV7-9 CASSLDSSPYEQYF
TRBV5-6 CASSLGGSGGLEQYF
TRBV18 CASSPGGNGGQPQHF
TRBV28 CASSSLLAGEDTQYF
TRBV14 CASSLRFGSKTEAFF
TRBV3-1/TRBV3-2 CASSRYRTSEAFF
TRBV7-9 CASSHKQQTGELFF
TRBV27 CASSSRQGSDTQYF
TRBV28 CASSLRGREGEKLFF
TRBV19 CASRMTGGKSNQPQHF